This T cell receptor beta chain is from a study of blood T cells in healthy people across ages. The germline gives CDR1 DFQATT, CDR2 SNEGSKA (reference sequence). The CDR3 consists of 12 residues. Alongside a J-beta primer mix, a sample-barcoded 5' primer served in a second PCR lasting about 7 to 12 cycles. MiXCR, applied by TCRdb to the 5' RACE reads, yields one record per CDR3 protein. The sample shows over a million distinct CDR3 sequences, roughly 64% of them seen only once. The sample was blood. This TCR was recovered from a man in his late teens or twenties in good health. The genes are TRBV20-1 and TRBJ1-1; 9 bases align to TRBD1. CDR3 sequence (DNA): TGCATCGGACAGGGGATGAACACTGAAGCTTTCTTT. It codes for CIGQGMNTEAFF.